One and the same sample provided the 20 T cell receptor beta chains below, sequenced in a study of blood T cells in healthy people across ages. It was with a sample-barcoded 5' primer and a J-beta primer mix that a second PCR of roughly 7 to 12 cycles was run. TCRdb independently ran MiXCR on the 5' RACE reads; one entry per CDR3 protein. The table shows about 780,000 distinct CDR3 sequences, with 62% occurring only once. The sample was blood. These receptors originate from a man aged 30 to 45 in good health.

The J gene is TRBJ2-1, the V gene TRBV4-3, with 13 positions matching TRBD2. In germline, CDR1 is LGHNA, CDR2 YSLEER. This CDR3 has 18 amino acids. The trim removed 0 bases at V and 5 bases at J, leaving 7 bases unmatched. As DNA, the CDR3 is TGCGCCAGCAGCCAAGAAATCACTAGCGGGGGGGCCGACAATGAGCAGTTCTTC. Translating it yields CASSQEITSGGADNEQFF.

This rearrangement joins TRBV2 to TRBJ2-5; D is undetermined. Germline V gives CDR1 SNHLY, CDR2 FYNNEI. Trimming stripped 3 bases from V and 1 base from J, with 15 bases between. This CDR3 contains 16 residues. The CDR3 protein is CASSDVYSRFQETQYF. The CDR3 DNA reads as TGTGCCAGCAGTGATGTTTACAGCCGATTCCAAGAGACCCAGTACTTC.

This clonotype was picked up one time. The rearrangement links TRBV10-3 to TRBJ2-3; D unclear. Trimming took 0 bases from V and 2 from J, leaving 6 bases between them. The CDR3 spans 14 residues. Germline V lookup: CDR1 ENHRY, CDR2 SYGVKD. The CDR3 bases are TGTGCCATCAGTGAGTCGCGGTACACAGATACGCAGTATTTT. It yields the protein CAISESRYTDTQYF.

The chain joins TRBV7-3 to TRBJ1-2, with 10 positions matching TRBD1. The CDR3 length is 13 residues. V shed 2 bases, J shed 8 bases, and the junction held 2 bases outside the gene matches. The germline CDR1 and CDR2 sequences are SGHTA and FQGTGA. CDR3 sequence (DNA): TGTGCCAGCAGCTTAGGGACAGGGGCCGGCTACACCTTC. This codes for CASSLGTGAGYTF.

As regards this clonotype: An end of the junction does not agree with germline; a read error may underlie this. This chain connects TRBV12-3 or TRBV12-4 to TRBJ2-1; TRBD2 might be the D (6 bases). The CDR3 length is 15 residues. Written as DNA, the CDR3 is TGTGTCAGCAGTTTGACCTTAGCGGCTTACAATGAGCAGTTCTTC. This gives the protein CVSSLTLAAYNEQFF.

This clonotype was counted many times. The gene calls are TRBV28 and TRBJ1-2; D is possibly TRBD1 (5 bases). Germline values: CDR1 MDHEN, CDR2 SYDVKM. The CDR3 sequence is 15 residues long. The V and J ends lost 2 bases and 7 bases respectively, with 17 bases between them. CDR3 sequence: CASSLAFRGTRGYTF. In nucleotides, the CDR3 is TGTGCCAGCAGTTTAGCGTTCCGGGGGACCCGTGGCTACACCTTC.

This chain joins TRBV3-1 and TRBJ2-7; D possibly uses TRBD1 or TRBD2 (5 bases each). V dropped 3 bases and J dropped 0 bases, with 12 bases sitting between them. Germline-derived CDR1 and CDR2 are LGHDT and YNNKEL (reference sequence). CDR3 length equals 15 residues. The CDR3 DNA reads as TGTGCCAGCAGCCACAACCGGGGCGCCTCCTACGAGCAGTACTTC. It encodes CASSHNRGASYEQYF.

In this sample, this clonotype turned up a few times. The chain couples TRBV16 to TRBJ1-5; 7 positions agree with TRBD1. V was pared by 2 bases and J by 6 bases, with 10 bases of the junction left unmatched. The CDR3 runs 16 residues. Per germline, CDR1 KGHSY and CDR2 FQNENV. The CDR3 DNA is TGTGCCAGCAGCCAAGCCTTTTCGGCAGGGGGTCAGCCCCAGCATTTT. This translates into CASSQAFSAGGQPQHF.

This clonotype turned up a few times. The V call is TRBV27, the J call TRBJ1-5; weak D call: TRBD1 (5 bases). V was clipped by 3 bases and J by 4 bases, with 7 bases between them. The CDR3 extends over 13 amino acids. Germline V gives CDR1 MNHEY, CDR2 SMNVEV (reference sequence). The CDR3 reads CASSFDRNQPQHF. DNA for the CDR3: TGTGCCAGCAGTTTTGACAGAAATCAGCCCCAGCATTTT.

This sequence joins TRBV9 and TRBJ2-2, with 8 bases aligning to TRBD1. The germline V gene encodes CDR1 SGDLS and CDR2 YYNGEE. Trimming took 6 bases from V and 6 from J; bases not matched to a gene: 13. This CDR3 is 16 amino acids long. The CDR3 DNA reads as TGTGCCAGCAACCACGGGACAGGAGGTTTGCCCGGGGAGCTGTTTTTT. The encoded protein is CASNHGTGGLPGELFF.

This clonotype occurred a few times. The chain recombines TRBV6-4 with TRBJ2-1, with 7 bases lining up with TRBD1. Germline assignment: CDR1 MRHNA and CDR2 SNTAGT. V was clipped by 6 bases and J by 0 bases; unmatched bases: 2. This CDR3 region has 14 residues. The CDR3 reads CASRDRPSYNEQFF. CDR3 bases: TGTGCCAGCAGGGACAGGCCCTCCTACAATGAGCAGTTCTTC.

For the CDR3, the DNA is TGCGCCAGCAGCCCACTCACCAATGAAAAACTGTTTTTT. This gives the protein CASSPLTNEKLFF. This sequence joins TRBV5-1 and TRBJ1-4; D remains unclear. Germline-derived CDR1 and CDR2 are SGHRS and YFSETQ. The CDR3 contains 13 residues. The germline V and J ends were trimmed by 4 bases and 5 bases, with 9 bases remaining between them.

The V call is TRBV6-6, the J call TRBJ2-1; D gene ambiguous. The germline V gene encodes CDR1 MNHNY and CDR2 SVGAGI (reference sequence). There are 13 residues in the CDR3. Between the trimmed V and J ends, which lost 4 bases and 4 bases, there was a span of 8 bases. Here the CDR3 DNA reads TGTGCCAGCAGTTGGACCGCTTACAATGAGCAGTTCTTC. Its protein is CASSWTAYNEQFF.

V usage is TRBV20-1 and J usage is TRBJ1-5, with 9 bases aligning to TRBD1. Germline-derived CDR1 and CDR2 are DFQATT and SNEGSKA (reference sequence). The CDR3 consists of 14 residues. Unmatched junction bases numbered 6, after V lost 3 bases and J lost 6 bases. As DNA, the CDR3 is TGCAGTGCTAGCAGACAGGGGGACGGTCAGCCCCAGCATTTT. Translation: CSASRQGDGQPQHF.

The CDR3 DNA reads as TGTGCCAGCAGTTACGGGGACAGGGGACAAGAGACCCAGTACTTC. It translates to CASSYGDRGQETQYF. The chain is built from TRBV6-5 and TRBJ2-5; 10 positions agree with TRBD1. This CDR3 contains 15 residues. Germline values: CDR1 MNHEY, CDR2 SVGAGI. V gave up 2 bases and J gave up 2 bases; unmatched junction bases: 2.

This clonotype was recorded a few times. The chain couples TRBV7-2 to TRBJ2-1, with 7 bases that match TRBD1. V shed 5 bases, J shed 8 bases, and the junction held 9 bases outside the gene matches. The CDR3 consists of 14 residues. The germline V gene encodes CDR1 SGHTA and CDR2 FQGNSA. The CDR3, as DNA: TGTGCCAGCAGCCCGAGGGGGCCCGACGATGAGCAGTTCTTC. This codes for CASSPRGPDDEQFF.

For the CDR3, the DNA is TGTGCCAGCAGCTTAGCCCTAGCGGGGGGACGTTCCTACAATGAGCAGTTCTTC. Its translation: CASSLALAGGRSYNEQFF. The chain uses TRBV7-9 and TRBJ2-1, with 11 bases matching TRBD2. CDR3 size: 18 residues. Germline-derived CDR1 and CDR2 are SEHNR and FQNEAQ (reference sequence). The trim removed 0 bases at V and 1 base at J, leaving 5 bases unmatched.

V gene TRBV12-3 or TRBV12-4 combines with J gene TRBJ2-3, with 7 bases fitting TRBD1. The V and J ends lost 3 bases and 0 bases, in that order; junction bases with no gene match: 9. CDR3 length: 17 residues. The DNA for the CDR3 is TGTGCCAGCAGTTTGTGGGACAGCCGGAGTAGCACAGATACGCAGTATTTT. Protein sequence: CASSLWDSRSSTDTQYF.

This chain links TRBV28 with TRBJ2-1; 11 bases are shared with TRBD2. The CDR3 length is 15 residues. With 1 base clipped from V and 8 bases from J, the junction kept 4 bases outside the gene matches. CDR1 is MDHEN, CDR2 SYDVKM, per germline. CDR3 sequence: CASSLLGLAADEQFF. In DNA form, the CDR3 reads TGTGCCAGCAGTTTATTGGGACTAGCGGCGGATGAGCAGTTCTTC.

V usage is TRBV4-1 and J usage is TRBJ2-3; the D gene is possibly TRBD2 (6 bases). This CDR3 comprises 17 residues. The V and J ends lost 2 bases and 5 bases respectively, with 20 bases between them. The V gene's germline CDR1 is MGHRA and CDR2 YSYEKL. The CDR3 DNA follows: TGCGCCAGCAGCCAACGATGGGACCGCGAAGCGGGAGATACGCAGTATTTT. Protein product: CASSQRWDREAGDTQYF.